The 8 T cell receptor beta chains given below trace back to one sample, sequenced in a study of T cells in localized non-small cell lung cancer. Method: immunoSEQ multiplex PCR; TCRdb's copy keeps in-frame clones and lacks some. The repertoire holds about 52,000 clones, with more than 85% as singletons. Sequencing was performed on PBMCs, taken before any cancer treatment. The origin of the receptors is a female donor with stage II lung adenocarcinoma.

The chain is built from TRBV5-1 and TRBJ1-1; D may be TRBD1 (6 bases). Germline lookup yields CDR1 SGHRS and CDR2 YFSETQ. This CDR3 comprises 15 residues. The germline V and J ends were trimmed by 2 bases and 5 bases, with 16 bases remaining between them. The DNA of the CDR3 is TGCGCCAGCAGCTTTATTTCCAGGGGAGCGACTGAAGCTTTCTTT. Amino acid sequence: CASSFISRGATEAFF.

This clone was counted between two and nine times. The V gene is TRBV2, the J gene TRBJ1-2; 9 bases agree with TRBD1. Per the germline V gene, CDR1 is SNHLY and CDR2 is FYNNEI. J was trimmed by 3 bases and V by 5 bases; bases with no gene match: 4. The CDR3 is 14 amino acids. The CDR3 DNA reads TGTGCCAGCAGTACCGGACAGGGGTACTATGGCTACACCTTC. This encodes CASSTGQGYYGYTF.

This clone has a handful of counts. The chain combines TRBV27 with TRBJ1-1; unclear D gene. Germline V CDR1 and CDR2: MNHEY, SMNVEV (reference sequence). The CDR3 contains 14 residues. Between the trimmed V and J ends, which lost 6 bases and 1 base, there was a span of 12 bases. This CDR3 reads CASRNPRRNTEAFF. CDR3 coding DNA: TGTGCCAGCAGGAACCCCAGGAGGAACACTGAAGCTTTCTTT.

V is TRBV28 and J is TRBJ2-6, with TRBD1 matching 8 bases. CDR1 and CDR2 (germline): MDHEN, SYDVKM. This CDR3 comprises 16 residues. The junction had 8 bases not matched to a gene; V was cut back by 9 bases and J by 1 base. CDR3 coding DNA: TGTGCCAGTGGTCGACAGGGGTTTTCTGGGGCCAACGTCCTGACTTTC. Residues: CASGRQGFSGANVLTF.

This clone was picked up one time. V gene TRBV4-1 combines with J gene TRBJ1-5; 11 nucleotides agree with TRBD1. Germline V gives CDR1 MGHRA, CDR2 YSYEKL. CDR3 size: 14 residues. The V gene end was trimmed by 6 bases and the J gene end by 6 bases; junction bases not matched to a gene: 4. CDR3 nucleotide sequence: TGCGCCAGCAGGGGACAGGGGGGTGGTCAGCCCCAGCATTTT. Residues: CASRGQGGGQPQHF.

This chain connects TRBV27 to TRBJ1-1; D gene uncertain. This CDR3 comprises 13 residues. With 5 bases removed from V and 0 bases from J, the gap between germline ends came to 7 bases. Germline loops: CDR1 MNHEY, CDR2 SMNVEV (reference sequence). As DNA, the CDR3 is TGTGCCAGCAGTCTGGCACTGAACACTGAAGCTTTCTTT. Its translation: CASSLALNTEAFF.

J is TRBJ2-5 and V is TRBV14; D gene uncertain. The germline V gene encodes CDR1 SGHDN and CDR2 FVKESK. V was pared by 0 bases and J by 5 bases, with 10 bases between. The CDR3 has 14 residues. The DNA for the CDR3 is TGTGCCAGCAGCCAAGACAGGCCCAGGGAGACCCAGTACTTC. Its translation: CASSQDRPRETQYF. The complete variable domain, with remaining parts taken from reference TRBV14 and TRBJ2-5, reads EAGVTQFPSHSVIEKGQTVTLRCDPISGHDNLYWYRRVMGKEIKFLLHFVKESKQDESGMPNNRFLAERTGGTYSTLKVQPAELEDSGVYFCASSQDRPRETQYFGPGTRLLVL.

The chain has TRBV11-3 and TRBJ1-1; D not certain. The CDR3 is 13 amino acids. CDR1 SGHNT and CDR2 YENEEA come from the germline V gene. The V end was cut by 0 bases, the J end by 5 bases, with 7 bases between. The chain's CDR3 is CASSLDLGTEAFF. Written as DNA, the CDR3 is TGTGCCAGCAGCTTAGATCTGGGGACTGAAGCTTTCTTT.